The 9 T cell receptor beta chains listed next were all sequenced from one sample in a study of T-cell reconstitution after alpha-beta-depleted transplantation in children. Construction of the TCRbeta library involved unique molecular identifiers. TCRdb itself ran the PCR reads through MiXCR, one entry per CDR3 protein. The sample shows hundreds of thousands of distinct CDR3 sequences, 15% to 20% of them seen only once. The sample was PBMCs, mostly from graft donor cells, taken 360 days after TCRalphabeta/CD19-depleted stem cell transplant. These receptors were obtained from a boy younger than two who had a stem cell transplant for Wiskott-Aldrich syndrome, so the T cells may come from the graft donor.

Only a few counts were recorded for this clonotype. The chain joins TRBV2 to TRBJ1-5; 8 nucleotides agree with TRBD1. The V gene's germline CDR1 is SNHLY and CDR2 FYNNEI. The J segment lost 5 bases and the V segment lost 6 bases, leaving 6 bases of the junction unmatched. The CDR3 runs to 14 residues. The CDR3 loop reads CASRDRTGHQPQHF. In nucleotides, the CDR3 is TGTGCCAGCAGGGACAGGACAGGGCATCAGCCCCAGCATTTT.

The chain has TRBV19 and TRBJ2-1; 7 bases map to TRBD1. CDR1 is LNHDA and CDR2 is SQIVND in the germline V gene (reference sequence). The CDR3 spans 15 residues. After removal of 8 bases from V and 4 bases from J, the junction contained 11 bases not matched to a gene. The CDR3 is CASGSRQGEYNEQFF. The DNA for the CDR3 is TGTGCCAGTGGGAGCCGACAGGGAGAATACAATGAGCAGTTCTTC.

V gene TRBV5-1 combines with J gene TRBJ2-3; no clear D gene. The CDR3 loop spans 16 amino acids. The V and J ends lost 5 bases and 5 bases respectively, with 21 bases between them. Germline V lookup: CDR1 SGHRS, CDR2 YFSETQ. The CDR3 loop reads CASSSSRFTTQDTQYF. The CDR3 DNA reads TGCGCCAGCAGTTCGAGCCGGTTTACAACCCAAGATACGCAGTATTTT.

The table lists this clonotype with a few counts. CDR3 region: CSATTREGYGYTF. In DNA, the CDR3 is TGCAGTGCAACGACTCGGGAGGGGTATGGCTACACCTTC. The chain uses TRBV20-1 and TRBJ1-2, with D perhaps matching TRBD1 (5 bases). Germline CDR1 and CDR2: DFQATT and SNEGSKA (reference sequence). CDR3 size: 13 residues. Deletions cut 6 bases from V and 5 bases from J, with 16 bases between.

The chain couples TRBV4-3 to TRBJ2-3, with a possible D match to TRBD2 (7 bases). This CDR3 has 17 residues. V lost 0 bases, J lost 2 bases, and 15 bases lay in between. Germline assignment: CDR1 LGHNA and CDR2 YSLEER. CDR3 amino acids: CASSQDVWGGATDTQYF. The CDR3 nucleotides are TGCGCCAGCAGCCAAGACGTGTGGGGGGGGGCCACAGATACGCAGTATTTT.

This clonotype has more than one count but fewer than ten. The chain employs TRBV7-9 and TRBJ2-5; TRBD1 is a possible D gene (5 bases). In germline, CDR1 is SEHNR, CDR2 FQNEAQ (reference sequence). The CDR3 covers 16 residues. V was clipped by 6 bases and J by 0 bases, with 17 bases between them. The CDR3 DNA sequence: TGTGCCAGCAGAAAGGGGTCTAAAAAGTACCAAGAGACCCAGTACTTC. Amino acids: CASRKGSKKYQETQYF.

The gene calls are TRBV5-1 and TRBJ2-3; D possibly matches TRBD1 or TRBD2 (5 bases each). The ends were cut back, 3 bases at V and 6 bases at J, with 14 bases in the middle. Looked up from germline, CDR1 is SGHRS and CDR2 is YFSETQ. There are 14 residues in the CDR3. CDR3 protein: CASSSESREDTQYF. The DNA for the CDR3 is TGCGCCAGCAGCTCGGAGTCCAGGGAGGATACGCAGTATTTT.

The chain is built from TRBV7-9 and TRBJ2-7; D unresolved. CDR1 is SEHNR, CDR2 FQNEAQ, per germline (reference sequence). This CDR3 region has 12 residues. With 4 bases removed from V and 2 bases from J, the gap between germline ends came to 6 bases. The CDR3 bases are TGTGCCAGCAGCTCCCAAACCTACGAGCAGTACTTC. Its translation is CASSSQTYEQYF. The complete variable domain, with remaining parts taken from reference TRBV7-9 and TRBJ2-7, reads DTGVSQNPRHKITKRGQNVTFRCDPISEHNRLYWYRQTLGQGPEFLTYFQNEAQLEKSRLLSDRFSAERPKGSFSTLEIQRTEQGDSAMYLCASSSQTYEQYFGPGTRLTVT.

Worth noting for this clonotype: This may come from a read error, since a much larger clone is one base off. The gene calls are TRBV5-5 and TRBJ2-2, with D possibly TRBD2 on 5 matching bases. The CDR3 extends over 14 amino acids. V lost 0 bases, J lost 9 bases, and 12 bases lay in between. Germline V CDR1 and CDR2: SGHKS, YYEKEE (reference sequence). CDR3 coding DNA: TGTGCCAGCAGCTTGGTAGGGAGATCCTGGGAGCTGTTTTTT. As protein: CASSLVGRSWELFF. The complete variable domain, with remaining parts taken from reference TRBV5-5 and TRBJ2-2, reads DAGVTQSPTHLIKTRGQQVTLRCSPISGHKSVSWYQQVLGQGPQFIFQYYEKEERGRGNFPDRFSARQFPNYSSELNVNALLLGDSALYLCASSLVGRSWELFFGEGSRLTVL.